The 8 T cell receptor beta chains in this list originate from one sample, sequenced in a study of siplizumab effects on memory and regulatory T cells. Here immunoSEQ multiplex PCR was the method, and the copy in TCRdb shows in-frame clones only, minus some. The sample lists 100,000 or so clones, about 93% occurring once. The material sequenced was CD4+ T cells sorted from blood. The receptors derive from a human donor in good health.

The chain is built from TRBV6-1 and TRBJ1-1; D gene unclear. CDR1 and CDR2 (germline): MNHNS, SASEGT. V was shortened by 3 bases and J by 1 base, with 9 bases between the two germline ends. This CDR3 contains 14 residues. The CDR3: CASSDRAKNTEAFF. As DNA, the CDR3 is TGTGCCAGCAGTGATCGGGCGAAGAACACTGAAGCTTTCTTT.

The chain recombines TRBV9 with TRBJ2-5; D possibly corresponds to TRBD2 (6 bases). This CDR3 has 14 amino acids. V lost 0 bases to trimming and J lost 6 bases, with 12 bases between them. Per the germline V gene, CDR1 is SGDLS and CDR2 is YYNGEE. CDR3 nucleotides: TGTGCCAGCAGCGTAGGACTAGGTCGGAAGACCCAGTACTTC. Translation: CASSVGLGRKTQYF.

The rearrangement joins TRBV28 to TRBJ1-4; D is undetermined. Trimming removed 7 bases from V and 7 bases from J, with 22 bases in between. Per germline, CDR1 MDHEN and CDR2 SYDVKM. The CDR3 extends over 16 amino acids. Here the CDR3 reads CASIRAAYPMGEKLFF. The CDR3 DNA sequence: TGTGCCAGCATTAGGGCAGCCTACCCCATGGGTGAAAAACTGTTTTTT. Full variable domain (remainder filled in from reference TRBV28 and TRBJ1-4): DVKVTQSSRYLVKRTGEKVFLECVQDMDHENMFWYRQDPGLGLRLIYFSYDVKMKEKGDIPEGYSVSREKKERFSLILESASTNQTSMYLCASIRAAYPMGEKLFFGSGTQLSVL.

The chain recombines TRBV7-9 with TRBJ1-4, with 9 bases matching TRBD1. The CDR3 spans 15 residues. With V trimmed by 4 bases and J by 5 bases, 5 bases remained unmatched. From germline, CDR1 is SEHNR and CDR2 FQNEAQ (reference sequence). CDR3 bases: TGTGCCAGCAGCTGGACCGGGACAGGGAATGAAAAACTGTTTTTT. It encodes CASSWTGTGNEKLFF.

The chain is built from TRBV4-3 and TRBJ1-2, with D possibly being TRBD1 (5 bases). V was cut by 0 bases and J by 0 bases, with 11 bases left in between. CDR3 length: 16 amino acids. The germline V gene has CDR1 LGHNA and CDR2 YSLEER. In DNA form, the CDR3 reads TGCGCCAGCAGCCAAGATACCAGGGTCACTAACTATGGCTACACCTTC. Its protein product is CASSQDTRVTNYGYTF.

The chain carries TRBV6-6 and TRBJ1-2; no definite D call. The V end lost 8 bases, the J end lost 5 bases, and 12 bases lay between the germline ends. The length of the CDR3 is 12 residues. CDR1 and CDR2 (germline): MNHNY, SVGAGI (reference sequence). The CDR3 region is CASERGAYGYTF. As DNA, the CDR3 is TGTGCCAGCGAACGGGGAGCTTATGGCTACACCTTC.

The chain employs TRBV30 and TRBJ1-1; 9 bases match TRBD1. CDR1 is GTSNPN and CDR2 is SVGIG in the germline V gene (reference sequence). The CDR3 is 16 amino acids. J lost 5 bases, V lost 0 bases, and 10 bases had no gene match. CDR3 residues: CAWSVRGGQGSTEAFF. In DNA form, the CDR3 reads TGTGCCTGGAGTGTACGAGGGGGACAGGGAAGTACTGAAGCTTTCTTT.

This sequence joins TRBV6-5 and TRBJ2-1; D remains unclear. The CDR3 spans 15 residues. V was pared by 0 bases and J by 4 bases, with 10 bases between. In germline, CDR1 is MNHEY, CDR2 SVGAGI. The CDR3 DNA reads as TGTGCCAGCAGTTACTCTACCCCCAGATACAATGAGCAGTTCTTC. Translated, it gives CASSYSTPRYNEQFF.